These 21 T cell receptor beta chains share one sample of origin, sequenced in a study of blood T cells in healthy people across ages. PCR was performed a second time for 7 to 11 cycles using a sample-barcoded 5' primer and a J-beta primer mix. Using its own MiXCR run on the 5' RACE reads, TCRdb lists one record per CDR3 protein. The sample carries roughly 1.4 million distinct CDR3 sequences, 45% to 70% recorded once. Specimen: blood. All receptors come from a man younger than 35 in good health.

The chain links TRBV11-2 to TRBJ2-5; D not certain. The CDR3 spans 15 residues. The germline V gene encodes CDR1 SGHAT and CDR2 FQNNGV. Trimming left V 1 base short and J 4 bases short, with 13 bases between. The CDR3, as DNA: TGTGCCAGCAGCTTAGTCCTCAGTATTTCAGAGACCCAGTACTTC. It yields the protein CASSLVLSISETQYF.

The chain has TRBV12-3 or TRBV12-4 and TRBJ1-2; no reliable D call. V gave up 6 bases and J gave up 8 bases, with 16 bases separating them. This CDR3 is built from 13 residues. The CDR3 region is CASSRLSYGGYTF. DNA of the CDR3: TGTGCCAGCAGCCGACTGTCCTATGGAGGCTACACCTTC.

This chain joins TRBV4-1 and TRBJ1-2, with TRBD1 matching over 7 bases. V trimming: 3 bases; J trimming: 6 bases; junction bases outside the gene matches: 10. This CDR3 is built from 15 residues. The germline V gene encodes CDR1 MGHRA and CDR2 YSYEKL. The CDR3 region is CASSHTWGGGDGYTF. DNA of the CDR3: TGCGCCAGCAGCCATACATGGGGAGGGGGCGATGGCTACACCTTC.

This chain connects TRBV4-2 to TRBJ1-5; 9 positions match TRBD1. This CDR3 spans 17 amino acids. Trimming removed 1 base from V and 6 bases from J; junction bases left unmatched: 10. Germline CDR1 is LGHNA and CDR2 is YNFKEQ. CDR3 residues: CASSQGSRDRDTQPQHF. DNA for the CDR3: TGTGCCAGCAGCCAAGGGTCCCGGGACAGGGATACTCAGCCCCAGCATTTT.

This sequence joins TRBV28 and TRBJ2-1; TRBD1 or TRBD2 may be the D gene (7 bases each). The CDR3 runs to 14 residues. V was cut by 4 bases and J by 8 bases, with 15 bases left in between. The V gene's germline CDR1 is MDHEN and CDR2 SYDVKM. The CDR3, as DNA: TGTGCCAGCAGTTGGGAGGGGGCAGGCGATGAGCAGTTCTTC. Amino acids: CASSWEGAGDEQFF.

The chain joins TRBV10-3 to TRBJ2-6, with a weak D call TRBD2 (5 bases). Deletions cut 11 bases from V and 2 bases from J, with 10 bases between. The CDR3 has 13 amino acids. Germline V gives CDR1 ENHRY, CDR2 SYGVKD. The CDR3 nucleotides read TGTGCCGCCGGGGAAACTGGGGCCAACGTCCTGACTTTC. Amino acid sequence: CAAGETGANVLTF.

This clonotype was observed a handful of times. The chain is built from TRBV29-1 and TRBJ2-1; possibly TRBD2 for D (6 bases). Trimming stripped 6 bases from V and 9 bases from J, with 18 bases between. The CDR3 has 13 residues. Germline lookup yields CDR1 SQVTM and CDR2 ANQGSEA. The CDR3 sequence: CSVEAGGAGEQFF. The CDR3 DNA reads TGCAGCGTCGAGGCCGGAGGGGCGGGTGAGCAGTTCTTC.

In nucleotides, the CDR3 is TGTGCCAGCAGTACCTTGACAGAAGAGGAAGCTTTCTTT. Translated: CASSTLTEEEAFF. This chain joins TRBV12-3 or TRBV12-4 and TRBJ1-1, with D tentatively TRBD1 (5 bases). Between the trimmed V and J ends, which lost 5 bases and 8 bases, there was a span of 15 bases. The CDR3 spans 13 residues.

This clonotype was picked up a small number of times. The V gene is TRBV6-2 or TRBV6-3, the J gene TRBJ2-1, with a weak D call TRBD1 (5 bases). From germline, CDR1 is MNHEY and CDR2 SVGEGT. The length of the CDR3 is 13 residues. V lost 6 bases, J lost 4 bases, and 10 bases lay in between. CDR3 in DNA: TGTGCCAGCAGACCGACAGAATACAATGAGCAGTTCTTC. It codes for CASRPTEYNEQFF.

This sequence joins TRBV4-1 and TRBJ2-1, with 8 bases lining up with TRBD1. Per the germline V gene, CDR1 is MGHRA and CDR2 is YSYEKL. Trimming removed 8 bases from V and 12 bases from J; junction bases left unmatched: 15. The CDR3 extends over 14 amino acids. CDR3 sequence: CASGTRTGWVRQFF. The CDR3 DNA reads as TGCGCCAGCGGCACCAGGACAGGGTGGGTTAGGCAGTTCTTC.

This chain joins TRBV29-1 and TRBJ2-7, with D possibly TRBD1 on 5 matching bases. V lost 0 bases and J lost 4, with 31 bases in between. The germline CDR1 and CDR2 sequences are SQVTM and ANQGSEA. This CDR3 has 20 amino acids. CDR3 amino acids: CSVEESWQQGSGRAVYEQYF. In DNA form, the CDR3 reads TGCAGCGTTGAAGAATCATGGCAGCAGGGCTCGGGCAGGGCCGTTTACGAGCAGTACTTC.

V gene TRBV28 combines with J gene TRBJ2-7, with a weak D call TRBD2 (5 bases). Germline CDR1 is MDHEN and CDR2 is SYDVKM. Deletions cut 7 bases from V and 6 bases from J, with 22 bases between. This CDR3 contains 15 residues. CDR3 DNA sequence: TGTGCCAGCAACTCACCCCCGGGAAGGACCTCCGAGCAGTACTTC. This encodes CASNSPPGRTSEQYF.

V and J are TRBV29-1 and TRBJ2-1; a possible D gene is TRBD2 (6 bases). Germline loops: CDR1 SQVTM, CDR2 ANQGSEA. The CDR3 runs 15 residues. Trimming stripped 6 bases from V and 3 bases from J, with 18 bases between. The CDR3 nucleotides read TGCAGCGTCCCCCGGGGGTCATCTAGCTACAATGAGCAGTTCTTC. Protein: CSVPRGSSSYNEQFF.

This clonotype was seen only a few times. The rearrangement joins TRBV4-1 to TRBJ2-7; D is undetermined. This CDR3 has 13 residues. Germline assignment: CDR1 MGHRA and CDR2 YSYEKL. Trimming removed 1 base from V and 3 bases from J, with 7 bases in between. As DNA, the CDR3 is TGCGCCAGCAGCCAAGTACAGTACTACGAGCAGTACTTC. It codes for CASSQVQYYEQYF.

Written as DNA, the CDR3 is TGCAGCGGGGGACAGGGGACGGGCGAGCAGTACTTC. It specifies CSGGQGTGEQYF. V and J are TRBV29-1 and TRBJ2-7, with 10 bases that match TRBD1. From germline, CDR1 is SQVTM and CDR2 ANQGSEA. V lost 7 bases to trimming and J lost 6 bases; unmatched junction nucleotides: 6. The CDR3 totals 12 residues.

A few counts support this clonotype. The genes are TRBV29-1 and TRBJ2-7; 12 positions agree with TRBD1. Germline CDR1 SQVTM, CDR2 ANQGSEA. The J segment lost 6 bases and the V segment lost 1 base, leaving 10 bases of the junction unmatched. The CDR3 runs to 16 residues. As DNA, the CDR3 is TGCAGCGTTGAAGCTACGGGACAGGGGGCGAATGGCGAGCAGTACTTC. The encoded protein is CSVEATGQGANGEQYF.

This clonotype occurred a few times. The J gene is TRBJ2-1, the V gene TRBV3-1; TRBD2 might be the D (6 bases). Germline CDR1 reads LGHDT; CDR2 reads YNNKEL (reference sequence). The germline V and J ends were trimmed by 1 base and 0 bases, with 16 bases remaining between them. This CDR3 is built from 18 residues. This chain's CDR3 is CASSQVGPGLFSYNEQFF. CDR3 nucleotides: TGTGCCAGCAGCCAAGTGGGGCCCGGACTATTCTCCTACAATGAGCAGTTCTTC.

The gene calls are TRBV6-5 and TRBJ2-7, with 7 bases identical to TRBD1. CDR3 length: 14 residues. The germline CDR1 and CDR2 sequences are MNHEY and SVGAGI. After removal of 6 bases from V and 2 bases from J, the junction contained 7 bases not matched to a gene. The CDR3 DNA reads TGTGCCAGCAGCCGGACAGGAGGAACCTACGAGCAGTACTTC. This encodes CASSRTGGTYEQYF.

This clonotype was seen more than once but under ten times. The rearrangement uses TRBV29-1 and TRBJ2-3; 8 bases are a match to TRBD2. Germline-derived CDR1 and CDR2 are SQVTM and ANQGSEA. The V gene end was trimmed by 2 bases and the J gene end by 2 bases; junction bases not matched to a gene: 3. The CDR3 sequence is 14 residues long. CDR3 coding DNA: TGCAGCGTTGAAAGTAGCGGGACCACAGATACGCAGTATTTT. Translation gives CSVESSGTTDTQYF.

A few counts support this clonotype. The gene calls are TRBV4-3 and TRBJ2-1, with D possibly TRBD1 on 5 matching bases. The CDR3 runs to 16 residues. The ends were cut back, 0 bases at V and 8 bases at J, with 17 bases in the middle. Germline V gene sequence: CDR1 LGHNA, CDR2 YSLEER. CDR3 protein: CASSQEAGPPRDEQFF. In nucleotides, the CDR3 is TGCGCCAGCAGCCAAGAAGCAGGGCCGCCACGTGATGAGCAGTTCTTC.

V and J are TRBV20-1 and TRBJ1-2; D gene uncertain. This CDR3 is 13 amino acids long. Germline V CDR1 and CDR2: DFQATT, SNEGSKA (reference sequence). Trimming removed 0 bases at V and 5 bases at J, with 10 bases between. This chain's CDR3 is CSAREQLEYGYTF. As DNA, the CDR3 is TGCAGTGCTAGAGAACAGCTAGAGTATGGCTACACCTTC.